This T cell receptor (beta chain) was captured in a study of cytomegalovirus exposure and HLA in healthy donors. Study as a whole: A previous analysis identified 95 million to 130 million unique TCR beta sequences derived from some 170 million T cells.

The CDR3 extends over 15 amino acids. V gave up 3 bases and J gave up 1 base; unmatched junction bases: 5. Germline-derived CDR1 and CDR2 are LNHDA and SQIVND (reference sequence). Whole-study findings and limits: As was reported, the classifier diagnosed cytomegalovirus status with high specificity and sensitivity. According to an earlier analysis, most TCR beta V segments yielded productive rearrangements about 90% or about 30% of the time.

Donors had nominal health at sampling but likely had unrecorded immune exposures. Vbeta (60) and Jbeta (13) primers were used in the PCR. Profiled with immunoSEQ multiplex PCR; TCRdb holds only in-frame clones, not every one. The sample consists of 150,000 to 170,000 clones, 79% of them appearing once. A remark on this clone: Its antigen is unknown.

The TCR originated in a young man in good health and CMV-seropositive. The gene calls are TRBV19 and TRBJ2-7; 8 bases align to TRBD2. The sequenced sample consisted of PBMCs. CDR3 DNA: TGTGCCAGTAGTATGGTACTAGCGGTATCCTACGAGCAGTACTTC. It codes for CASSMVLAVSYEQYF.